This T cell receptor beta chain originates from a study of blood T cell repertoires in COVID-19. CDR1 and CDR2 from the germline V gene are SGDLS and YYNGEE. The junction had 7 bases not matched to a gene; V was cut back by 3 bases and J by 4 bases. CDR3 length: 15 residues. The method was immunoSEQ multiplex PCR; TCRdb's version includes in-frame clones alone and lacks a portion of them. The sample includes approximately 92,000 clones, around 90% of them seen just once. This chain joins TRBV9 and TRBJ2-5; TRBD1 agrees at 9 bases. This clonotype was obtained from a woman aged 55-69 years with COVID-19, enrolled during active disease. The sequencing sample was made of peripheral blood. The CDR3 loop reads CASSAYRGPGETQYF. The CDR3 nucleotides are TGTGCCAGCAGCGCCTACAGGGGGCCAGGAGAGACCCAGTACTTC.